This is a list of T cell receptor beta chains from one sample in a study of OX40 agonist ivuxolimab in advanced cancers. Clones were read by immunoSEQ multiplex PCR, and TCRdb kept only the in-frame ones, dropping some. This sample has 97,000 or so clones; around 90% occur once, and the top ten carry under 0.2%. Material: CD4+ or CD8+ T cells sorted from blood, obtained in a trial of the OX40 agonist ivuxolimab. The source of these receptors is an adult with an advanced solid tumor such as melanoma, head and neck, liver or kidney cancer. CDR3s include the opening cysteine and the closing phenylalanine or tryptophan. D genes are given only for firm matches. Not all rows give a size; the values are once, few, many and, for expanded clones, a class.

d_gene	abundance	j_gene	v_gene	CDR3aa	CDR3nt
NA	few	TRBJ2-7	TRBV7-2	CASSNAYEQYF	TGTGCCAGCAGCAACGCCTACGAGCAGTACTTC
NA	NA	TRBJ1-5	TRBV11-2	CASSFSLSMRAQPQHF	TGTGCCAGCAGCTTTAGTCTCAGTATGCGGGCTCAGCCCCAGCATTTT
NA	NA	TRBJ1-2	TRBV2	CASSGVPLYGYTF	TGTGCCAGCAGTGGTGTGCCCCTCTATGGCTACACCTTC
NA	NA	TRBJ2-2	TRBV2	CASSYGTTSGELFF	TGTGCCAGCAGTTACGGGACGACGAGCGGGGAGCTGTTTTTT
NA	NA	TRBJ2-7	TRBV5-4	CASSQDSGSEQYF	TGTGCCAGCAGCCAAGATTCGGGGAGCGAGCAGTACTTC
NA	NA	TRBJ1-2	TRBV6-5	CASSYRRGPLGYGYTF	TGTGCCAGCAGTTACAGGAGGGGCCCTTTAGGGTATGGCTACACCTTC
TRBD1	NA	TRBJ1-1	TRBV19	CASRDREGAFF	TGTGCCAGTAGGGACAGGGAAGGAGCTTTCTTT
NA	NA	TRBJ2-7	TRBV6-5	CASSSKKLSGYEQYF	TGTGCCAGCAGCTCGAAGAAACTAAGCGGCTACGAGCAGTACTTC
NA	NA	TRBJ1-1	TRBV15	CATSREPGAEAFF	TGTGCCACCAGCAGAGAACCTGGTGCTGAAGCTTTCTTT
NA	once	TRBJ2-4	TRBV6-1	CASSDPAWGNIQYF	TGTGCCAGCAGTGATCCCGCCTGGGGAAACATTCAGTACTTC
NA	NA	TRBJ1-2	TRBV9	CASSVASHTGPYGYTF	TGTGCCAGCAGCGTAGCTTCCCACACAGGGCCCTATGGCTACACCTTC
TRBD1	NA	TRBJ2-2	TRBV5-5	CASRTGPNTGELFF	TGTGCCAGTCGGACAGGGCCGAACACCGGGGAGCTGTTTTTT
NA	NA	TRBJ1-1	TRBV6-1	CASSWTEALNTEAFF	TGTGCCAGCAGTTGGACAGAAGCCTTGAACACTGAAGCTTTCTTT
TRBD2	once	TRBJ2-3	TRBV9	CASTPIAGVVATDTQYF	TGTGCCAGCACCCCGATCGCGGGGGTTGTCGCCACAGATACGCAGTATTTT